The 3 T cell receptor beta chains listed next were all sequenced from one sample in a study of vaccination and CD4 T cells after COVID-19 (dated by TCRdb to between 2020 and 2023). The antigens of these receptors remain unknown. The sample's treatment or condition, from its label and the paper: roughly nine-day PBMC culture with coronavirus spike peptide pools or control peptides (ViraFEST assay). Library creation used PCR. TCRdb shows the sequencer as Illumina iSeq 100. At the Johns Hopkins FTIC core, DNA from the cultured CD4+ T cells underwent TCR sequencing with the Oncomine TCR Beta short-read assay. TCRdb reran the public reads through fastp at Q25 and MiXCR, keeping productive beta chains. Every distinct CDR3 protein forms one entry, paired with its most common genes and DNA. The sample table holds around 21,000 distinct CDR3 sequences, of which roughly three fifths were seen once. Approximately 17% of the sample rests with the top ten.

The sample consisted of CD4+ T cells from blood, cultured in vitro. These TCRs come from a human donor who had recovered from COVID-19.

This clonotype was found once. This chain links TRBV5-1 with TRBJ1-1; TRBD1 agrees at 9 bases. V lost 5 bases and J lost 1; bases outside the gene matches: 0. This CDR3 spans 13 amino acids. Germline V CDR1 and CDR2: SGHRS, YFSETQ. The CDR3 bases are TGCGCCAGCAGGGACAGGGGGAACACTGAAGCTTTCTTT. Translating gives CASRDRGNTEAFF.

This rearrangement joins TRBV12-3 or TRBV12-4 to TRBJ2-7, with TRBD2 matching over 12 bases. This CDR3 has 15 residues. With 4 bases clipped from V and 5 bases from J, the junction kept 6 bases outside the gene matches. The DNA for the CDR3 is TGTGCCAGCAGTTCCGGACTAGCGGGGTTCGACGAGCAGTACTTC. Protein: CASSSGLAGFDEQYF.

The chain joins TRBV7-2 to TRBJ1-1; maybe TRBD1 (5 bases). This CDR3 is built from 14 residues. The V gene's germline CDR1 is SGHTA and CDR2 FQGNSA. The germline V and J ends were trimmed by 7 bases and 1 base, with 13 bases remaining between them. The CDR3: CASTHGHKNTEAFF. The CDR3 nucleotides read TGTGCCAGCACCCATGGACATAAGAACACTGAAGCTTTCTTT.